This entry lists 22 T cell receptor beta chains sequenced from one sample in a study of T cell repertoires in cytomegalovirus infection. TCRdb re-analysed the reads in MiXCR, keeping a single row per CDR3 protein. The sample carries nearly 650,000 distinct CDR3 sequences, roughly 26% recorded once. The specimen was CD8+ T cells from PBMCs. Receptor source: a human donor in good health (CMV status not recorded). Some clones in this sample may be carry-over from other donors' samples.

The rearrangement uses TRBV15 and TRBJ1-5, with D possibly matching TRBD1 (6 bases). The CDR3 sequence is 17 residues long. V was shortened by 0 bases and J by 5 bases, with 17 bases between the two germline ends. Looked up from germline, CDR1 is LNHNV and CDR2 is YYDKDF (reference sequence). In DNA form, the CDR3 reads TGTGCCACCAGCAGAGATCTGGGGGCTTTCGGGGATCAGCCCCAGCATTTT. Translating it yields CATSRDLGAFGDQPQHF. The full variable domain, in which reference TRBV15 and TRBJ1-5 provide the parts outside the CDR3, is DAMVIQNPRYQVTQFGKPVTLSCSQTLNHNVMYWYQQKSSQAPKLLFHYYDKDFNNEADTPDNFQSRRPNTSFCFLDIRSPGLGDTAMYLCATSRDLGAFGDQPQHFGDGTRLSIL.

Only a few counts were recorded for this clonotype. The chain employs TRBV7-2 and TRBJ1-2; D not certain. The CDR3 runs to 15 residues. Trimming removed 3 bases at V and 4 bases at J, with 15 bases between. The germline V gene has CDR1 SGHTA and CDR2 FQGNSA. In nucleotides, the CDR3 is TGTGCCAGCAGCTTCACCGGGATTGCTGTCTATGGCTACACCTTC. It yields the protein CASSFTGIAVYGYTF. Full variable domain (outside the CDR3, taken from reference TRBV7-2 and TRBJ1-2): GAGVSQSPSNKVTEKGKDVELRCDPISGHTALYWYRQSLGQGLEFLIYFQGNSAPDKSGLPSDRFSAERTGGSVSTLTIQRTQQEDSAVYLCASSFTGIAVYGYTFGSGTRLTVV.

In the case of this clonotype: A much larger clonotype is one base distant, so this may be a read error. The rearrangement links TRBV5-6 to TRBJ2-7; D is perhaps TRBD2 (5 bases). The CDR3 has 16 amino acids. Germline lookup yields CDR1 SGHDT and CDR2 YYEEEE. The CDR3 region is CVSSLIRGIIPYEQYF. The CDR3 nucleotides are TGTGTCAGCAGCTTGATACGGGGAATAATCCCCTACGAGCAGTACTTC.

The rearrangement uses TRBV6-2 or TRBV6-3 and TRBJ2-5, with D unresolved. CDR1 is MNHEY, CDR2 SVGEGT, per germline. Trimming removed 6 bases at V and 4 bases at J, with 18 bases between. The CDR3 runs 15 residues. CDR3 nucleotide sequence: TGTGCCAGCAGACTGACCCTTCAAGTCGCAGAGACCCAGTACTTC. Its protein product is CASRLTLQVAETQYF.

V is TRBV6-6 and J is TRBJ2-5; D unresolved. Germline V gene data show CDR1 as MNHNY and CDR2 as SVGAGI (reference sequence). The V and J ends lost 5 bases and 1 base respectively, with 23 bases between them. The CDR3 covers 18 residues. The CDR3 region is CASSHHGAMGFSQETQYF. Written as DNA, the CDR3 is TGTGCCAGCAGTCACCACGGAGCAATGGGTTTTAGCCAAGAGACCCAGTACTTC.

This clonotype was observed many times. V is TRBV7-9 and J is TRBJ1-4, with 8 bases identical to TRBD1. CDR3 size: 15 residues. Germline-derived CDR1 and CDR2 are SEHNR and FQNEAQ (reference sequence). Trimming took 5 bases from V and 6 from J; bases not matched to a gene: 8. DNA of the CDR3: TGTGCCAGCAGCCTGTACAGGGGGTCCGATGAAAAACTGTTTTTT. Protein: CASSLYRGSDEKLFF.

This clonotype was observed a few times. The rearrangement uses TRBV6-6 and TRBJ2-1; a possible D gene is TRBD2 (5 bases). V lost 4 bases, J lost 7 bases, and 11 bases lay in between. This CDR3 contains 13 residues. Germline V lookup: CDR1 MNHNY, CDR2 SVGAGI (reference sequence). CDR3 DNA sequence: TGTGCCAGCAGTTCCGGGAATATAAATGAGCAGTTCTTC. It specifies CASSSGNINEQFF.

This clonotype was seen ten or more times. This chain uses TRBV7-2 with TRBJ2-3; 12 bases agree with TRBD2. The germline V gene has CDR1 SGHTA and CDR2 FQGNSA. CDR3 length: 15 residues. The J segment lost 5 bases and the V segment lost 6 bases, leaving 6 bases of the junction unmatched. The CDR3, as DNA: TGTGCCAGCAGTCTAGCGGGGGGGCAGTTAGATACGCAGTATTTT. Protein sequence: CASSLAGGQLDTQYF. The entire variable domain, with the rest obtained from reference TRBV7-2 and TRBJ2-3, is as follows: GAGVSQSPSNKVTEKGKDVELRCDPISGHTALYWYRQSLGQGLEFLIYFQGNSAPDKSGLPSDRFSAERTGGSVSTLTIQRTQQEDSAVYLCASSLAGGQLDTQYFGPGTRLTVL.

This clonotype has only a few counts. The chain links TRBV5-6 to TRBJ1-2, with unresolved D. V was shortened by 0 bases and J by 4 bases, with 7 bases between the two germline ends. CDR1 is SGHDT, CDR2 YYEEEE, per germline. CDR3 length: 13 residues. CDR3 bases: TGTGCCAGCAGCTTGGAGGCCAGCTATGGCTACACCTTC. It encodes CASSLEASYGYTF.

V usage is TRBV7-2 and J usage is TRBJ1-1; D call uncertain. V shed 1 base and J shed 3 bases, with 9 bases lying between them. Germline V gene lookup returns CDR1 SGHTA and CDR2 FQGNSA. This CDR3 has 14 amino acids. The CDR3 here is CASSLVKGYTEAFF. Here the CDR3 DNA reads TGTGCCAGCAGCTTAGTTAAAGGGTACACTGAAGCTTTCTTT.

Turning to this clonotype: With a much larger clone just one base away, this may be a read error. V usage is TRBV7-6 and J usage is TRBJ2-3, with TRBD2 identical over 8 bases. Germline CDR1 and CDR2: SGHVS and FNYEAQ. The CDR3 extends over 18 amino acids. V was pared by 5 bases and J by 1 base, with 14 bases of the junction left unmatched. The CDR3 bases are TGTGCCAGCAGCGTAGTGGCAAGCGGGGGCTCCCGCACAGATACGCAGTATTTT. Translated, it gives CASSVVASGGSRTDTQYF.

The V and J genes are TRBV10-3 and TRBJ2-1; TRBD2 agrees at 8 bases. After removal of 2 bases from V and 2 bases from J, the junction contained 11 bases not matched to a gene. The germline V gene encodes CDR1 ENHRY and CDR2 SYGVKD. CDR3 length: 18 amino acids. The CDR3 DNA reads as TGTGCCATCAGTGAGCCAGCGGGGGTGACCGAGGCCTACAATGAGCAGTTCTTC. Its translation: CAISEPAGVTEAYNEQFF.

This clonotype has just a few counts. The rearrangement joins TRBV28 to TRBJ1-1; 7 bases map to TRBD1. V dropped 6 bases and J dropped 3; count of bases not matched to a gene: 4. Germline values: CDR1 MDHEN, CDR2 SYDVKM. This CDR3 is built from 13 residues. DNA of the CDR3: TGTGCCAGCAGACCACAGGGGTACACTGAAGCTTTCTTT. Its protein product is CASRPQGYTEAFF. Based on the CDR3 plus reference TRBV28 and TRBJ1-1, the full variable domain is DVKVTQSSRYLVKRTGEKVFLECVQDMDHENMFWYRQDPGLGLRLIYFSYDVKMKEKGDIPEGYSVSREKKERFSLILESASTNQTSMYLCASRPQGYTEAFFGQGTRLTVV.

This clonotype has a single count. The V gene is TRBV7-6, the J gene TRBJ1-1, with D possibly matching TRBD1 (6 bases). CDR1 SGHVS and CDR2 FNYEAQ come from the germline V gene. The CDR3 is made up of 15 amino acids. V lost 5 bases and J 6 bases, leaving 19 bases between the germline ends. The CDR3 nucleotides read TGTGCCAGCAGCGACCCTAGGGGGACGAAGGCTGAAGCTTTCTTT. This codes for CASSDPRGTKAEAFF. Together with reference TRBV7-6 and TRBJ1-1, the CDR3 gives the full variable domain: GAGVSQSPRYKVTKRGQDVALRCDPISGHVSLYWYRQALGQGPEFLTYFNYEAQQDKSGLPNDRFSAERPEGSISTLTIQRTEQRDSAMYRCASSDPRGTKAEAFFGQGTRLTVV.

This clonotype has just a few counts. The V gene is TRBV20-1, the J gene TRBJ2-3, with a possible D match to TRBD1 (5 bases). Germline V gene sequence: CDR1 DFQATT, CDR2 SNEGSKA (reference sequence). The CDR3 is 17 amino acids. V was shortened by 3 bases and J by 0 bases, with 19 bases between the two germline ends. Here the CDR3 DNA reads TGCAGTGCTAGGGGGCGCAGGCCTCTCTCTAGCACAGATACGCAGTATTTT. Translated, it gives CSARGRRPLSSTDTQYF.

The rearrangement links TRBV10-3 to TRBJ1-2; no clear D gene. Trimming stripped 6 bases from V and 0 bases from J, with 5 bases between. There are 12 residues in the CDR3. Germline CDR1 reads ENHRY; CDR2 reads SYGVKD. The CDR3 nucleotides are TGTGCCATCAGGGTTTCTAACTATGGCTACACCTTC. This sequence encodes CAIRVSNYGYTF.

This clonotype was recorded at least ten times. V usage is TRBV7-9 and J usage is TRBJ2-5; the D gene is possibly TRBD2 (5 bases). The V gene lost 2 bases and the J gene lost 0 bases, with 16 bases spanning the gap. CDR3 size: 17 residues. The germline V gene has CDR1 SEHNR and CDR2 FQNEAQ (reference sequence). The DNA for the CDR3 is TGTGCCAGCAGCTTACTCCTAGCTCGTCCTTACCAAGAGACCCAGTACTTC. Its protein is CASSLLLARPYQETQYF.

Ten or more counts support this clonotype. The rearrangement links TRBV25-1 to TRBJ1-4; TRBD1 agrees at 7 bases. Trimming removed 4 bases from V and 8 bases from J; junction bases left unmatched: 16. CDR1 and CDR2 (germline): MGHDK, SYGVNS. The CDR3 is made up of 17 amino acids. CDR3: CASSVRGGAPYYEKLFF. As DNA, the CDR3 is TGTGCCAGCAGTGTTCGAGGGGGCGCCCCTTATTACGAAAAACTGTTTTTT. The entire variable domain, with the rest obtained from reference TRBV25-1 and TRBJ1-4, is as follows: EADIYQTPRYLVIGTGKKITLECSQTMGHDKMYWYQQDPGMELHLIHYSYGVNSTEKGDLSSESTVSRIRTEHFPLTLESARPSHTSQYLCASSVRGGAPYYEKLFFGSGTQLSVL.

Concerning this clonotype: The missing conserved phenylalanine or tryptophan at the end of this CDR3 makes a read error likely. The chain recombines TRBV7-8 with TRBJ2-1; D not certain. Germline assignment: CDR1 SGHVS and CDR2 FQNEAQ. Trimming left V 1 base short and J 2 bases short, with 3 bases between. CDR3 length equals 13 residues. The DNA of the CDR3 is TGTGCCAGCAGCTTAGAGCCCTACAATGAGCAGTTCTAC. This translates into CASSLEPYNEQFY.

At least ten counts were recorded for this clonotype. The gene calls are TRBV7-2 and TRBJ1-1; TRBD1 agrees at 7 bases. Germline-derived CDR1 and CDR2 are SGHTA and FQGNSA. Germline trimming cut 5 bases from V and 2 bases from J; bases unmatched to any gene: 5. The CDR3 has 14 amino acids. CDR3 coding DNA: TGTGCCAGCAGCCCGCAGGGGGTTAACACTGAAGCTTTCTTT. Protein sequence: CASSPQGVNTEAFF.

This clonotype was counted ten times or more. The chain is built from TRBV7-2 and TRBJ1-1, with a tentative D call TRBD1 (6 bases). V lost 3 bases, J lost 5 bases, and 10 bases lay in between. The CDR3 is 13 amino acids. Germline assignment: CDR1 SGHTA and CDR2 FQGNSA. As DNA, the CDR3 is TGTGCCAGCAGCTTCCAACAGGGAACTGAAGCTTTCTTT. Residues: CASSFQQGTEAFF.

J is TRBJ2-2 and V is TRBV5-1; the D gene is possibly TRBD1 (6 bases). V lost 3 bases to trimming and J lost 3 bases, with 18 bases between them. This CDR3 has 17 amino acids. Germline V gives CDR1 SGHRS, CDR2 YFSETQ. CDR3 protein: CASSWGPDLGDTGELFF. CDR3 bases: TGCGCCAGCAGCTGGGGGCCCGATCTGGGAGACACCGGGGAGCTGTTTTTT.